The 16 T cell receptor beta chains below come from one sample, sequenced in a study of blood T cells in healthy people across ages. Then a second PCR, running about 6 to 12 cycles, was carried out with a sample-barcoded 5' primer and a J-beta primer mix. TCRdb called the 5' RACE reads again in MiXCR, with one record for every CDR3 protein. The sample yields fewer than 750,000 distinct CDR3 sequences, approximately 52% seen once. Sequencing used blood. These TCRs come from a woman older than 75 in good health.

V is TRBV5-1 and J is TRBJ2-3, with 7 nucleotides matching TRBD2. J gave up 2 bases and V 8 bases, and 14 bases lay outside the gene matches. Germline values: CDR1 SGHRS, CDR2 YFSETQ. The CDR3 contains 16 residues. The CDR3 nucleotides read TGCGCCAGTTTCACCAAGAGCGGGGCCTCCACAGATACGCAGTATTTT. It translates to CASFTKSGASTDTQYF.

There are a few counts of this clonotype. The chain uses TRBV7-2 and TRBJ1-1; TRBD1 is a possible D gene (5 bases). The V gene's germline CDR1 is SGHTA and CDR2 FQGNSA. The V end was cut by 5 bases, the J end by 1 base, with 14 bases between. The CDR3 runs to 15 residues. CDR3 sequence (DNA): TGTGCCAGCAGCGACTGGGGACGTAGGAACACTGAAGCTTTCTTT. Its protein product is CASSDWGRRNTEAFF.

This clonotype was observed many times. CDR3 in amino acids: CASSLGLAETQYF. The DNA of the CDR3 is TGTGCCAGCAGCTTGGGACTAGCGGAGACCCAGTACTTC. The V gene is TRBV12-3 or TRBV12-4, the J gene TRBJ2-5, with 10 bases identical to TRBD2. The CDR3 is made up of 13 amino acids. The trim removed 6 bases at V and 5 bases at J, leaving 3 bases unmatched.

CDR3 DNA sequence: TGTGCCAGCAGCTTACGAAGGGGAGATACGCAGTATTTT. This encodes CASSLRRGDTQYF. This rearrangement joins TRBV11-2 to TRBJ2-3; D is perhaps TRBD1 (5 bases). The CDR3 is 13 amino acids. Trimming cost V 2 bases and J 5 bases, with 8 bases left between them. CDR1 and CDR2 from the germline V gene are SGHAT and FQNNGV.

The table lists this clonotype with many counts. The chain is built from TRBV27 and TRBJ2-3, with a possible D match to TRBD2 (6 bases). Trimming left V 8 bases short and J 0 bases short, with 12 bases between. CDR1 is MNHEY, CDR2 SMNVEV, per germline (reference sequence). The length of the CDR3 is 14 residues. For the CDR3, the DNA is TGTGCCAGCCCTGGGCGGGACAGCACAGATACGCAGTATTTT. Protein: CASPGRDSTDTQYF.

For this clonotype: A read error is possible here, since a much larger clone lies one base away. This sequence joins TRBV30 and TRBJ2-1; D is possibly TRBD1 (6 bases). With 2 bases removed from V and 6 bases from J, the gap between germline ends came to 14 bases. The CDR3 length is 14 residues. The germline V gene has CDR1 GTSNPN and CDR2 SVGIG (reference sequence). DNA for the CDR3: TGTGCCTGGAGTAATAAGCAGGGGTTCAATGAGCAGTTCTTC. It is translated as CAWSNKQGFNEQFF.

This clonotype was seen a few times. The chain employs TRBV5-8 and TRBJ2-7; D tentatively fits TRBD1 or TRBD2 (6 bases each). CDR1 SGHTS and CDR2 YDEGEE come from the germline V gene. The CDR3 loop spans 12 amino acids. V was shortened by 4 bases and J by 5 bases, with 10 bases between the two germline ends. The CDR3 sequence: CASSRGPHEQYF. The DNA for the CDR3 is TGTGCCAGCAGCCGGGGGCCGCACGAGCAGTACTTC.

Notes on this clonotype: A much larger clonotype is one base distant, so this may be a read error. The rearrangement uses TRBV27 and TRBJ2-1, with 12 nucleotides matching TRBD2. Trimming cost V 5 bases and J 10 bases; bases outside gene matches: 18. CDR3 size: 18 residues. Germline V gene lookup returns CDR1 MNHEY and CDR2 SMNVEV (reference sequence). In DNA form, the CDR3 reads TGTGCCAGCAGTCCTGCTAGCGGGAGGGCCCTCCCCCCAAGAGAGCAGTTCTTC. Protein product: CASSPASGRALPPREQFF.

There are many counts of this clonotype. The gene calls are TRBV29-1 and TRBJ2-1; 9 bases map to TRBD2. The germline gives CDR1 SQVTM, CDR2 ANQGSEA. V lost 8 bases and J lost 8; bases outside the gene matches: 4. The CDR3 has 11 residues. Here the CDR3 reads CSCGTSYEQFF. The CDR3 nucleotides read TGCAGCTGCGGGACTAGCTATGAGCAGTTCTTC.

Remarks on this clonotype: Being one base from a much bigger clone, this may be a read error. V usage is TRBV5-1 and J usage is TRBJ2-5; a weak D match, TRBD1 (7 bases). CDR3 size: 15 residues. Germline V gene sequence: CDR1 SGHRS, CDR2 YFSETQ. This CDR3 reads CASSSTGRPQEAQYF. Written as DNA, the CDR3 is TGCGCCAGCAGCTCGACAGGGAGGCCTCAAGAGGCCCAGTACTTC.

Notes on this clonotype: An end of the junction does not agree with germline; a read error may underlie this. This chain joins TRBV24-1 and TRBJ2-3; 8 positions match TRBD2. This CDR3 spans 11 amino acids. Germline CDR1 reads KGHDR; CDR2 reads SFDVKD. As DNA, the CDR3 is TGCACGGGGGGGCGGGGAGATACGCAGTATTTT. This translates into CTGGRGDTQYF.

The chain has TRBV25-1 and TRBJ2-2, with TRBD1 matching over 9 bases. Germline loops: CDR1 MGHDK, CDR2 SYGVNS. The CDR3 sequence is 15 residues long. V lost 8 bases, J lost 4 bases, and 8 bases stayed unmatched. CDR3 sequence reads: CASLGTGSGTGELFF. Here the CDR3 DNA reads TGTGCCAGCCTGGGGACAGGGAGCGGCACCGGGGAGCTGTTTTTT.

This clonotype was observed at least ten times. The chain is built from TRBV20-1 and TRBJ2-1; D might be TRBD1 or TRBD2, each matching 6 bases. Germline assignment: CDR1 DFQATT and CDR2 SNEGSKA (reference sequence). V was trimmed by 0 bases and J by 9 bases, leaving 9 bases between them. The CDR3 consists of 12 residues. CDR3 sequence reads: CSARDPGAEQFF. In DNA, the CDR3 is TGCAGTGCTAGAGATCCGGGGGCTGAGCAGTTCTTC.

This clonotype was observed at least ten times. The V and J genes are TRBV20-1 and TRBJ2-4, with unresolved D. Germline V gene data show CDR1 as DFQATT and CDR2 as SNEGSKA (reference sequence). Trimming took 0 bases from V and 1 from J, leaving 4 bases between them. The CDR3 runs 13 residues. Here the CDR3 reads CSARELAKNIQYF. The CDR3 DNA is TGCAGTGCTAGAGAGCTGGCCAAAAACATTCAGTACTTC.

V and J are TRBV14 and TRBJ2-4; perhaps TRBD2 as D (6 bases). The better agreement between TRBJ2-7 and the DNA end casts doubt on the J call. Germline V lookup: CDR1 SGHDN, CDR2 FVKESK. This CDR3 comprises 14 residues. CDR3: CASSPGDGSYEQYF. Here the CDR3 DNA reads TGTGCCAGCAGTCCGGGGGACGGTTCCTACGAGCAGTACTTC.

This clonotype was seen at least ten times. The gene calls are TRBV6-5 and TRBJ1-2; no clear D gene. This CDR3 has 15 residues. Trimming cost V 2 bases and J 3 bases, with 13 bases left between them. From germline, CDR1 is MNHEY and CDR2 SVGAGI. Written as DNA, the CDR3 is TGTGCCAGCAGTTACATGGGCGAGGGCGACTATGGCTACACCTTC. Its translation: CASSYMGEGDYGYTF.